This passage covers 10 T cell receptor beta chains from one sample sequenced in a study of T cell responses to AZD1222 COVID-19 vaccine. Using immunoSEQ multiplex PCR, the repertoire was profiled, and TCRdb retains in-frame clones only, with some absent. The table lists 85,000 to 100,000 clones, approximately 91% of them singletons, with around 4% in the top ten. Sequences were derived from peripheral blood, sampled on day 0 of AZD1222 vaccination. These receptors came from an adult in good health.

This chain uses TRBV30 with TRBJ1-6, with D perhaps matching TRBD1 (6 bases). The germline V gene encodes CDR1 GTSNPN and CDR2 SVGIG (reference sequence). There are 18 residues in the CDR3. V was pared by 0 bases and J by 0 bases, with 15 bases between. This chain's CDR3 is CAWSVNFQGSSYNSPLHF. CDR3 nucleotide sequence: TGTGCCTGGAGTGTAAATTTTCAGGGGAGCTCCTATAATTCACCCCTCCACTTT. The full variable domain, rest sourced from reference TRBV30 and TRBJ1-6, is SQTIHQWPATLVQPVGSPLSLECTVEGTSNPNLYWYRQAAGRGLQLLFYSVGIGQISSEVPQNLSASRPQDRQFILSSKKLLLSDSGFYLCAWSVNFQGSSYNSPLHFGNGTRLTVT.

The V call is TRBV19, the J call TRBJ1-5; TRBD1 agrees at 12 bases. Per the germline V gene, CDR1 is LNHDA and CDR2 is SQIVND (reference sequence). This CDR3 is 16 amino acids long. V was pared by 8 bases and J by 7 bases, with 12 bases of the junction left unmatched. The CDR3 region is CASDDGGTGGFQPQHF. In DNA, the CDR3 is TGTGCCAGTGACGACGGAGGGACAGGGGGCTTCCAGCCCCAGCATTTT.

This clone was seen a single time. The chain employs TRBV3-1 (or the pseudogene TRBV3-2) and TRBJ1-2; weak D call: TRBD1 (5 bases). This CDR3 comprises 14 residues. The ends were cut back, 1 base at V and 6 bases at J, with 12 bases in the middle. Germline CDR1 and CDR2: LGHDT and YNNKEL (reference sequence). CDR3 nucleotide sequence: TGTGCCAGCAGCCAAGTCTGGGGAGGGGATGGCTACACCTTC. Translated, it gives CASSQVWGGDGYTF.

This clone showed up just a few times. The V gene is TRBV6-5, the J gene TRBJ1-1; tentative D call: TRBD1 (6 bases). CDR3 length equals 15 residues. Trimming cost V 5 bases and J 1 base, with 14 bases left between them. Germline lookup yields CDR1 MNHEY and CDR2 SVGAGI. CDR3 residues: CASSLIKGGNTEAFF. The CDR3 coding sequence is TGTGCCAGCAGTCTAATAAAGGGGGGGAACACTGAAGCTTTCTTT.

This clone has just one count. The rearrangement joins TRBV19 to TRBJ2-1; D is ambiguous. Germline CDR1 LNHDA, CDR2 SQIVND (reference sequence). The CDR3 runs to 13 residues. Trimming removed 3 bases at V and 12 bases at J, with 15 bases between. In nucleotides, the CDR3 is TGTGCCAGTAGTATGTCCGAGAGAGTCAGGCAGTTCTTC. Protein: CASSMSERVRQFF.

This clone has a single count. The CDR3 DNA is TGTGCCAGCAGCGTGGAGGGACTAGGCCGGCGCGAGCAGTACTTC. Amino acids: CASSVEGLGRREQYF. The chain recombines TRBV9 with TRBJ2-7; 8 bases match TRBD2. V was clipped by 2 bases and J by 6 bases; unmatched bases: 10. The CDR3 contains 15 residues. Per the germline V gene, CDR1 is SGDLS and CDR2 is YYNGEE.

This sequence joins TRBV9 and TRBJ2-3; D is ambiguous. Germline CDR1 is SGDLS and CDR2 is YYNGEE. Trimming stripped 0 bases from V and 6 bases from J, with 11 bases between. The CDR3 is 14 residues long. CDR3 in amino acids: CASSVGLTPDTQYF. The CDR3 nucleotides are TGTGCCAGCAGCGTAGGGCTGACACCTGATACGCAGTATTTT.

The gene calls are TRBV6-5 and TRBJ1-5; D may be TRBD1 (6 bases). V was cut by 8 bases and J by 0 bases, with 11 bases left in between. Germline assignment: CDR1 MNHEY and CDR2 SVGAGI. The CDR3 sequence is 14 residues long. CDR3 loop: CASVTGNSNQPQHF. CDR3 nucleotide sequence: TGTGCCAGCGTGACAGGCAATAGCAATCAGCCCCAGCATTTT.

Concerning this clone: An end of the junction does not agree with germline; a read error may underlie this. The chain combines TRBV4-1 with TRBJ1-1, with D perhaps TRBD1 (5 bases). CDR1 and CDR2 from the germline V gene are MGHRA and YSYEKL. This CDR3 region has 11 residues. The CDR3 DNA reads as TGCGCCAGCAGCCAAGGCACAGGAGGATTATTT. This translates into CASSQGTGGLF.

The rearrangement joins TRBV19 to TRBJ1-1, with 7 bases aligning to TRBD1. The CDR3 loop spans 15 amino acids. Germline trimming cut 3 bases from V and 5 bases from J; bases unmatched to any gene: 9. CDR1 is LNHDA, CDR2 SQIVND, per germline (reference sequence). The CDR3 sequence is CASSIHRTGGTEAFF. The DNA of the CDR3 is TGTGCCAGTAGTATCCACCGGACAGGAGGAACTGAAGCTTTCTTT.